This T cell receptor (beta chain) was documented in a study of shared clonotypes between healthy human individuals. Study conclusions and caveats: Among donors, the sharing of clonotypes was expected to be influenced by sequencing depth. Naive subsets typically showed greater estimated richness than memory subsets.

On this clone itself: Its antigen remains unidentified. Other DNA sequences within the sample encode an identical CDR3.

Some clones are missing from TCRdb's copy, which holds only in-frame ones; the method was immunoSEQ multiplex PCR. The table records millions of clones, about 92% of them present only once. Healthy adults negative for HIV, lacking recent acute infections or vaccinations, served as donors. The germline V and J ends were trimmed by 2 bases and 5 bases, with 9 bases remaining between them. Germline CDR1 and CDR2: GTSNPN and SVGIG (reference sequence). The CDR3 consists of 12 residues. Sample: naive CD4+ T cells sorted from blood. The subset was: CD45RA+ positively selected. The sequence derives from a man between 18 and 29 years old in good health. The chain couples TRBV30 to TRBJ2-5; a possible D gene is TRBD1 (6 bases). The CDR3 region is CAWSQGQETQYF. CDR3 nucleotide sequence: TGTGCCTGGAGTCAGGGGCAGGAGACCCAGTACTTC.